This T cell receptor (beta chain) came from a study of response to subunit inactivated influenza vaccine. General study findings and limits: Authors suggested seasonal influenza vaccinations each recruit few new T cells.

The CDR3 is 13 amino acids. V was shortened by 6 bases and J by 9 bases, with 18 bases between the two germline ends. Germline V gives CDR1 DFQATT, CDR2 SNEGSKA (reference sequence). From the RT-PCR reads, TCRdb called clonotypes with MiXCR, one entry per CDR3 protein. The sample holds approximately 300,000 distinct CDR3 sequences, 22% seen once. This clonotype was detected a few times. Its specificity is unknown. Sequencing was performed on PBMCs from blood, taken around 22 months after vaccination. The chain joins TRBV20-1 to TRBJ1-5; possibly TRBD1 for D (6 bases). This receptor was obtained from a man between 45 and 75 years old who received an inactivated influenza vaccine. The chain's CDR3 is CSATSTGKGPQHF. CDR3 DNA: TGCAGTGCCACATCGACAGGTAAAGGGCCCCAGCATTTT.